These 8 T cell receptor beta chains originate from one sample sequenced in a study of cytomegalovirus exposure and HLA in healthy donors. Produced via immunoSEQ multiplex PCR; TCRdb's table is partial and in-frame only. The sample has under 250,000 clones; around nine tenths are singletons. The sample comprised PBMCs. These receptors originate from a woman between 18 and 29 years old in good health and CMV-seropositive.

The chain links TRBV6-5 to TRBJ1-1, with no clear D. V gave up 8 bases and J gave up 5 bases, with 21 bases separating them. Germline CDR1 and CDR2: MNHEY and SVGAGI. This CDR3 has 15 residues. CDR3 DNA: TGTGCCAGCTTACGCCAGAGGAGCGGTGGTACTGAAGCTTTCTTT. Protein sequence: CASLRQRSGGTEAFF.

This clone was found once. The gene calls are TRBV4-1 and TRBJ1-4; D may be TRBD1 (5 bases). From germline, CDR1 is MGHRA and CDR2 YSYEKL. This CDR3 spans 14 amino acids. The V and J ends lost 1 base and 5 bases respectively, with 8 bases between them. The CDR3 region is CASSQGGQNEKLFF. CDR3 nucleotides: TGCGCCAGCAGCCAAGGGGGCCAGAATGAAAAACTGTTTTTT.

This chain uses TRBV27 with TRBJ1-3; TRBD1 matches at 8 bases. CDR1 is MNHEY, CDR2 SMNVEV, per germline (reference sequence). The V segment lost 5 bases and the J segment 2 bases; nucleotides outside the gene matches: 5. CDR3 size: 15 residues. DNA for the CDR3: TGTGCCAGCAGTCGGACAGGGCAGCCTGGAAACACCATATATTTT. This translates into CASSRTGQPGNTIYF.

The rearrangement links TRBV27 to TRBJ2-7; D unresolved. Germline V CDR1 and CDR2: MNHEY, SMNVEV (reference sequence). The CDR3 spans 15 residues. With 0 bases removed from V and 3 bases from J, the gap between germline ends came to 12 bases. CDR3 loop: CASSLSGSFNYEQYF. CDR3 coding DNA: TGTGCCAGCAGTTTATCGGGCAGTTTTAACTACGAGCAGTACTTC.

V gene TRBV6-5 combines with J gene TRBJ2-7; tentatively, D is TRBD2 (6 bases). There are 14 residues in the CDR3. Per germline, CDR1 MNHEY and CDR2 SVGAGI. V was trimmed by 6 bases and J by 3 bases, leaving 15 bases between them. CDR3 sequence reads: CASRKPGVIYEQYF. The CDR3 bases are TGTGCCAGCAGAAAGCCGGGGGTTATCTACGAGCAGTACTTC.

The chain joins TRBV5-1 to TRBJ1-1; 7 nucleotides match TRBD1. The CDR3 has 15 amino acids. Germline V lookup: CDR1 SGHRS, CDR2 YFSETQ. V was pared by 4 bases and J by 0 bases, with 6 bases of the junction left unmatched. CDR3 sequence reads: CASSAYRGVNTEAFF. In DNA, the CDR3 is TGCGCCAGCAGCGCCTACAGGGGAGTGAACACTGAAGCTTTCTTT. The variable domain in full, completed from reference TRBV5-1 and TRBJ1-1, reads KAGVTQTPRYLIKTRGQQVTLSCSPISGHRSVSWYQQTPGQGLQFLFEYFSETQRNKGNFPGRFSGRQFSNSRSEMNVSTLELGDSALYLCASSAYRGVNTEAFFGQGTRLTVV.

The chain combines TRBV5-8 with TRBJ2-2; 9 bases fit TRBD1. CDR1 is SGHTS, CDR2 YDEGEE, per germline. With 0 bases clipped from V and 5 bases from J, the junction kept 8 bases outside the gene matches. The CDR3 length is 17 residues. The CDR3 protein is CASSLGDRDFFTGELFF. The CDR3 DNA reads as TGTGCCAGCAGCTTGGGGGACAGGGACTTTTTTACCGGGGAGCTGTTTTTT.

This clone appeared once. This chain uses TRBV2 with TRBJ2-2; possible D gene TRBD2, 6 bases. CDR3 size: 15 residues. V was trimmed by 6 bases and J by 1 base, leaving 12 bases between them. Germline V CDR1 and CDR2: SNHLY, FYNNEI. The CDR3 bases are TGTGCCAGCAGGCACCGGCGGGGGAACACCGGGGAGCTGTTTTTT. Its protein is CASRHRRGNTGELFF.